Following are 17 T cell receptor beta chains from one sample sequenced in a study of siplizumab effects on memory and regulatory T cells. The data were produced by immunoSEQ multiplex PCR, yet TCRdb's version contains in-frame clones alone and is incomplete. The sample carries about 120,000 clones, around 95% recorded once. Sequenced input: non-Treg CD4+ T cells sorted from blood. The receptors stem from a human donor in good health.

The DNA for the CDR3 is TGTGCCAGCAGGACAGTCAGCAATGAGCAGTTCTTC. Residues: CASRTVSNEQFF. The chain recombines TRBV2 with TRBJ2-1; maybe TRBD1 (5 bases). CDR1 and CDR2 (germline): SNHLY, FYNNEI. Trimming cost V 6 bases and J 6 bases, with 9 bases left between them. This CDR3 is 12 amino acids long.

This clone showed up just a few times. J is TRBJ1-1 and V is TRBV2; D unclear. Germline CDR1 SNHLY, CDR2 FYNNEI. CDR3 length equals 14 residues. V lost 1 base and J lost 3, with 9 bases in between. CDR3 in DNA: TGTGCCAGCAGTGAAGGGGTTCCGGACACTGAAGCTTTCTTT. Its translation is CASSEGVPDTEAFF.

The CDR3 spells CASAGTMGETQYF. CDR3 nucleotide sequence: TGCGCCAGTGCGGGGACAATGGGAGAGACCCAGTACTTC. The rearrangement joins TRBV5-1 to TRBJ2-5, with D perhaps matching TRBD1 or TRBD2 (6 bases each). Trimming removed 8 bases at V and 4 bases at J, with 15 bases between. Germline values: CDR1 SGHRS, CDR2 YFSETQ. The CDR3 has 13 residues.

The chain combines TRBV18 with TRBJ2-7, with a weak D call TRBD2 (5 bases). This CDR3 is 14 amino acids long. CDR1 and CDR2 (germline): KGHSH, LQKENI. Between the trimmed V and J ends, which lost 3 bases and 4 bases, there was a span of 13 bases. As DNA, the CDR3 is TGTGCCAGCTCACCCTCCCAGACGGGATACGAGCAGTACTTC. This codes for CASSPSQTGYEQYF.

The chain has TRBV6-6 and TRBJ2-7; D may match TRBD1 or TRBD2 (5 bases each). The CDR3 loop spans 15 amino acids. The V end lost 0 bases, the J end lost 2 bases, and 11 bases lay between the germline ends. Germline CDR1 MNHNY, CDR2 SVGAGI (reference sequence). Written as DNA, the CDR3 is TGTGCCAGCAGTTACTCTTTTGGGACGGCCTACGAGCAGTACTTC. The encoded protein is CASSYSFGTAYEQYF.

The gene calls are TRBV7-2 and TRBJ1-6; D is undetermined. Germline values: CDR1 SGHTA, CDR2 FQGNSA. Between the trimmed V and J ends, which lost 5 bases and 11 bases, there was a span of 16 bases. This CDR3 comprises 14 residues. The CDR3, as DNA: TGTGCCAGCAGCGCCGACGGGTTCGGGACACCCCTCCACTTT. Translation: CASSADGFGTPLHF.

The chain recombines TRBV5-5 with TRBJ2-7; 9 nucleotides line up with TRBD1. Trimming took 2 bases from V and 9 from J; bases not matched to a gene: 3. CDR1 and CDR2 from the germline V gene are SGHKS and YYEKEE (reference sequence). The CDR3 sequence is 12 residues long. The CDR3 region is CASSFMTGGQYF. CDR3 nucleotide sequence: TGTGCCAGCAGCTTCATGACAGGGGGGCAGTACTTC.

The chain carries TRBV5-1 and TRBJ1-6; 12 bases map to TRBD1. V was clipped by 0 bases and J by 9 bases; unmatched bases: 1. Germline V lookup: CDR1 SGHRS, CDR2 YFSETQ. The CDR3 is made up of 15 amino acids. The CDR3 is CASSLGDRGLSPLHF. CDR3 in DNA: TGCGCCAGCAGCTTGGGGGACAGGGGGCTTTCACCCCTCCACTTT.

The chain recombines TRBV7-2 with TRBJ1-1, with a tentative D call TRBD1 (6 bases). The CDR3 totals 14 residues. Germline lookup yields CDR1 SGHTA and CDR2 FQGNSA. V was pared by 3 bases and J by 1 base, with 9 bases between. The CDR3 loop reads CASSFGGGNTEAFF. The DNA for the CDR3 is TGTGCCAGCAGCTTTGGGGGCGGGAACACTGAAGCTTTCTTT.

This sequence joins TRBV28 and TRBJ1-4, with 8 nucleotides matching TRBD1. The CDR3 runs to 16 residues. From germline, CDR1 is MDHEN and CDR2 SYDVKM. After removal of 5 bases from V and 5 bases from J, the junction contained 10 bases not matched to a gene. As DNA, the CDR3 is TGTGCCAGCAGTCACTACCTCGGGACAGGCAATGAAAAACTGTTTTTT. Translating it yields CASSHYLGTGNEKLFF.

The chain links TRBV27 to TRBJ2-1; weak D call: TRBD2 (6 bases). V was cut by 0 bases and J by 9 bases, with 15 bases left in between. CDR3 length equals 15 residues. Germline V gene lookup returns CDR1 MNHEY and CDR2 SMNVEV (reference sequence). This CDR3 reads CASSLSTGVSFEQFF. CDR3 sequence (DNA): TGTGCCAGCAGTTTATCAACGGGGGTAAGCTTTGAGCAGTTCTTC.

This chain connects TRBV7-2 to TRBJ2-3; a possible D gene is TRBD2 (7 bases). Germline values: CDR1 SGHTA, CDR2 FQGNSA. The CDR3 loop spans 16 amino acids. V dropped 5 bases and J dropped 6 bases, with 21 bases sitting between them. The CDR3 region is CASSTSPRGPSDTQYF. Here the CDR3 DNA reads TGTGCCAGCAGCACCTCTCCGCGGGGGCCCTCCGATACGCAGTATTTT.

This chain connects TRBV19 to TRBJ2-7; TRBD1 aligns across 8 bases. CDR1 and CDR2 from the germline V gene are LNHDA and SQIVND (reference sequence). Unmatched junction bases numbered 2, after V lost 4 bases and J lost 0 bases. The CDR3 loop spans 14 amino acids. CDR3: CASSTGTGSYEQYF. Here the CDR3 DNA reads TGTGCCAGTAGTACCGGGACAGGCTCCTACGAGCAGTACTTC.

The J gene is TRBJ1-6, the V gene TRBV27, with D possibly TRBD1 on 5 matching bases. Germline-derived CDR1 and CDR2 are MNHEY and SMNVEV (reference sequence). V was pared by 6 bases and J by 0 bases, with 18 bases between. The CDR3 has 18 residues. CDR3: CASSFEGRPSSYNSPLHF. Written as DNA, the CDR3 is TGTGCCAGCAGCTTTGAGGGACGCCCCAGCTCCTATAATTCACCCCTCCACTTT.

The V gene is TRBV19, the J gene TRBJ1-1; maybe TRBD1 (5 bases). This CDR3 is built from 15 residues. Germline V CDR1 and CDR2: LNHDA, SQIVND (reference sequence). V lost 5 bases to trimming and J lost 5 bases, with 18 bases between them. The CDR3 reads CASSPGGVERTEAFF. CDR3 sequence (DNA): TGTGCCAGTAGTCCCGGGGGGGTGGAAAGGACTGAAGCTTTCTTT. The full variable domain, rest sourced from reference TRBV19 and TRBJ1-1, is DGGITQSPKYLFRKEGQNVTLSCEQNLNHDAMYWYRQDPGQGLRLIYYSQIVNDFQKGDIAEGYSVSREKKESFPLTVTSAQKNPTAFYLCASSPGGVERTEAFFGQGTRLTVV.

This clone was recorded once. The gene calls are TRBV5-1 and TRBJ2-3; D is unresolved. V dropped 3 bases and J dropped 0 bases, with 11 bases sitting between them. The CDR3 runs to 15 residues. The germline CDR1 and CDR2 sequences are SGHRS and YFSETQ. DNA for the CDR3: TGCGCCAGCAGCTCCGCCATGGGGAGCACAGATACGCAGTATTTT. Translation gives CASSSAMGSTDTQYF.

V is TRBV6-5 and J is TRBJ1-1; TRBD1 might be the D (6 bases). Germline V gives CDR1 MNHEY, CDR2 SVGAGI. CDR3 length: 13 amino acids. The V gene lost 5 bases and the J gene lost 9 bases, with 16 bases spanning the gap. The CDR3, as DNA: TGTGCCAGCAGTGCGAACAGGGTCTCCAAAGCTTTCTTT. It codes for CASSANRVSKAFF.